This is a list of T cell receptor beta chains from one sample in a study of blood T cell repertoires in COVID-19. Generated by immunoSEQ multiplex PCR, the TCRdb table keeps only in-frame clones and is missing some. The repertoire consists of about 170,000 clones, with 85% occurring once and the leading ten covering approximately 3.3%. Sample: peripheral blood. Source of these receptors: a human donor with acute or convalescent COVID-19. The donor label of this sample is uncertain. Each CDR3 is given with its conserved first and last residue. The D gene is left open where the match is weak. Expanded clones get a size class; other rows say once, few or many, or leave the size out.

abundance	j_gene	d_gene	len	v_gene	CDR3aa	CDR3nt
-	TRBJ1-1	TRBD1	16	TRBV6-2/TRBV6-3	CASSRDRGRGNTEAFF	TGTGCCAGCAGTCGGGACAGGGGGCGTGGGAACACTGAAGCTTTCTTT
-	TRBJ2-7	TRBD2	14	TRBV3-1/TRBV3-2	CASSRGRGAYEQYF	TGTGCCAGCAGCCGAGGGCGGGGGGCCTACGAGCAGTACTTC
once	TRBJ1-4	-	15	TRBV3-1/TRBV3-2	CASSQEERMREKLFF	TGTGCCAGCAGCCAAGAGGAAAGGATGAGGGAAAAACTGTTTTTT
-	TRBJ2-5	-	15	TRBV28	CASSLWPDSSKTQYF	TGTGCCAGCAGTTTATGGCCCGACAGTAGTAAGACCCAGTACTTC
-	TRBJ1-4	-	13	TRBV5-1	CASSRGLNEKLFF	TGCGCCAGCAGTAGAGGTCTTAATGAAAAACTGTTTTTT
-	TRBJ1-3	-	14	TRBV12-5	CASGLVEGLNTIYF	TGTGCTAGTGGTTTGGTGGAGGGGCTCAACACCATATATTTT
-	TRBJ1-1	TRBD1	16	TRBV4-2	CASRRDSQRMNTEAFF	TGTGCCAGCAGGCGGGACAGCCAAAGAATGAACACTGAAGCTTTCTTT
-	TRBJ1-5	-	14	TRBV19	CASSIYGARQPQHF	TGTGCCAGTAGTATATATGGGGCTAGGCAGCCCCAGCATTTT
-	TRBJ2-5	TRBD1	16	TRBV5-1	CASSLAPGQGQETQYF	TGCGCCAGCAGCTTGGCCCCCGGACAGGGCCAAGAGACCCAGTACTTC
-	TRBJ2-1	TRBD2	16	TRBV11-2	CASSLIAGGPYNEQFF	TGTGCCAGCAGCCTAATAGCGGGGGGACCCTACAATGAGCAGTTCTTC
-	TRBJ2-4	-	13	TRBV6-5	CASTLDSQNIQYF	TGTGCCAGCACTTTAGACTCCCAAAACATTCAGTACTTC
-	TRBJ2-3	-	11	TRBV29-1	CSVEKRDTQYF	TGCAGCGTTGAAAAGAGAGATACGCAGTATTTT
-	TRBJ1-2	TRBD1	14	TRBV19	CASRGTGEDYGYTF	TGTGCCAGTAGAGGGACAGGGGAAGACTATGGCTACACCTTC
-	TRBJ2-5	TRBD2	15	TRBV9	CASTLSGGAGETQYF	TGTGCCAGCACCCTTAGCGGGGGGGCTGGGGAGACCCAGTACTTC
-	TRBJ2-7	-	17	TRBV6-2/TRBV6-3	CASSYSETGRYSYEQYF	TGTGCCAGCAGTTACTCGGAGACAGGACGGTACTCCTACGAGCAGTACTTC
-	TRBJ1-1	-	14	TRBV3-1/TRBV3-2	CASSQSGRGTEAFF	TGTGCCAGCAGCCAATCAGGGAGGGGCACTGAAGCTTTCTTT
-	TRBJ2-5	-	15	TRBV7-2	CASSPRGGSQETQYF	TGTGCCAGCAGCCCTAGGGGGGGGTCCCAAGAGACCCAGTACTTC
-	TRBJ2-5	TRBD2	12	TRBV6-1	CASRGGQETQYF	TGTGCCAGCAGGGGAGGGCAAGAGACCCAGTACTTC
-	TRBJ1-2	TRBD1	15	TRBV7-2	CASSPGTGGRYGYTF	TGTGCCAGCAGCCCCGGGACAGGGGGACGGTATGGCTACACCTTC
-	TRBJ2-1	TRBD2	15	TRBV5-1	CASMVGLAGVDEQFF	TGCGCCAGCATGGTGGGACTAGCGGGGGTAGATGAGCAGTTCTTC
-	TRBJ1-5	-	19	TRBV28	CASSLTFQRGGNSNQPQHF	TGTGCCAGCAGTTTAACCTTTCAGCGGGGGGGGAATAGCAATCAGCCCCAGCATTTT
-	TRBJ2-7	TRBD1	14	TRBV5-6	CASSYGTGRNEQYF	TGTGCCAGCAGCTACGGGACAGGGAGGAACGAGCAGTACTTC
few	TRBJ2-1	TRBD1	14	TRBV11-3	CASSTLGTANEQFF	TGTGCCAGCAGCACGTTAGGGACAGCCAATGAGCAGTTCTTC
-	TRBJ1-4	TRBD1	16	TRBV7-8	CASSLAPGQVNEKLFF	TGTGCCAGCAGCTTAGCGCCCGGACAGGTTAATGAAAAACTGTTTTTT
-	TRBJ1-3	TRBD1	14	TRBV5-5	CASSPQGAGNTIYF	TGTGCCAGCAGCCCACAGGGGGCGGGAAACACCATATATTTT
-	TRBJ1-2	TRBD1	14	TRBV5-1	CASSLGGTGAGYTF	TGCGCCAGCAGCTTGGGAGGGACAGGGGCTGGCTACACCTTC
-	TRBJ1-2	TRBD1	15	TRBV7-9	CASSPNSGTGDGYTF	TGTGCCAGCAGCCCGAACTCCGGGACAGGGGATGGCTACACCTTC